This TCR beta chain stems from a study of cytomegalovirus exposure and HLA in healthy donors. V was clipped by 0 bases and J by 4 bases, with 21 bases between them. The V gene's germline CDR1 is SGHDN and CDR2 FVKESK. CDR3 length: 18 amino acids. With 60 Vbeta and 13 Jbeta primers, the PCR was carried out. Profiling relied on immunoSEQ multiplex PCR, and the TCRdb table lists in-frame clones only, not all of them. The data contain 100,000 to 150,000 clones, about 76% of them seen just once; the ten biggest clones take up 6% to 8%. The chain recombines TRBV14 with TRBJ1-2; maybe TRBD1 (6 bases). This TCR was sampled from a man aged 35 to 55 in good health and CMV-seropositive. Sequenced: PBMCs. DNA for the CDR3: TGTGCCAGCAGCCAAGAAGGGGGACCAGACAGGACACTCTATGGCTACACCTTC. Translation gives CASSQEGGPDRTLYGYTF.